A selection of T cell receptor beta chains follows, all from one sample in a study of shared clonotypes between healthy human individuals. The repertoire was sequenced with immunoSEQ multiplex PCR; TCRdb's copy has only in-frame clones and lacks some. The data show over a million clones, 75% to 80% seen once. Sequenced input: memory CD4+ T cells from PBMCs. Receptor source: a young man in good health. Some clones in this sample may be carry-over from other donors' samples. Each CDR3 is given with its conserved first and last residue. A D gene is named only where the DNA matches it firmly. Clone size is given for some rows only: seen once, a few or many times, or a class if the clone is expanded.

TRBJ2-7 | - | TRBV15 | - | CATSRGDGVWAQYF | TGTGCCACCAGCAGAGGGGACGGGGTGTGGGCGCAGTACTTC
TRBJ2-7 | TRBD1 | TRBV2 | few | CASRQGPSYEQYF | TGTGCCAGCCGACAGGGCCCCTCCTACGAGCAGTACTTC
TRBJ2-2 | - | TRBV27 | once | CASGPGRAGELFF | TGTGCCAGCGGTCCCGGGAGAGCCGGGGAGCTGTTTTTT
TRBJ2-7 | TRBD2 | TRBV27 | - | CASSSSGNPAEQYF | TGTGCCAGCAGTTCTAGCGGGAACCCCGCCGAGCAGTACTTC
TRBJ1-1 | - | TRBV11-2 | - | CASSLARSTEAFF | TGTGCCAGCAGCTTAGCGCGTAGCACTGAAGCTTTCTTT
TRBJ2-1 | - | TRBV6-5 | few | CASSQSLGEQFF | TGTGCCAGCAGCCAGTCTTTGGGTGAGCAGTTCTTC
TRBJ2-7 | - | TRBV2 | - | CASSEVYEQYF | TGTGCCAGCAGTGAGGTGTACGAGCAGTACTTC
TRBJ2-1 | TRBD1 | TRBV28 | - | CASSPGTGAYNEQFF | TGTGCCAGCAGTCCCGGGACAGGGGCCTACAATGAGCAGTTCTTC
TRBJ2-7 | - | TRBV27 | once | CASSSHGRRSYEQYF | TGTGCCAGCAGTTCGCATGGACGGCGGTCCTACGAGCAGTACTTC
TRBJ2-7 | - | TRBV18 | - | CASSPFDRTTYEQYF | TGTGCCAGCTCACCTTTTGACCGTACAACCTACGAGCAGTACTTC
TRBJ1-2 | - | TRBV20-1 | few | CSAKNGYTF | TGCAGTGCTAAAAATGGCTACACCTTC
TRBJ2-7 | TRBD2 | TRBV27 | - | CASARLAGLYEQYF | TGTGCCAGCGCGCGACTAGCGGGACTCTACGAGCAGTACTTC
TRBJ2-1 | - | TRBV15 | - | CATSRDSAWRAGREQFF | TGTGCCACCAGCAGAGATTCCGCTTGGCGGGCCGGTAGGGAGCAGTTCTTC
TRBJ2-1 | - | TRBV18 | - | CASSPLDEQFF | TGTGCCAGCTCACCCCTTGACGAGCAGTTCTTC
TRBJ2-7 | TRBD2 | TRBV23-1 | many | CASSQTRDTPGGVPPYEQYF | TGCGCCAGCAGTCAAACCCGGGACACTCCGGGGGGGGTACCTCCCTACGAGCAGTACTTC
TRBJ1-2 | - | TRBV27 | - | CASSSPQLGYTF | TGTGCCAGCAGTTCCCCTCAACTTGGCTACACCTTC
TRBJ2-2 | TRBD2 | TRBV28 | - | CASSLVAGGDTGELFF | TGTGCCAGCAGTTTGGTCGCGGGAGGGGACACCGGGGAGCTGTTTTTT
TRBJ2-1 | - | TRBV19 | - | CASSKQGVTYNEQFF | TGTGCCAGTAGTAAACAGGGCGTAACCTACAATGAGCAGTTCTTC
TRBJ2-3 | - | TRBV7-6 | once | CASSLLAHPTDTQYF | TGTGCCAGCAGCTTATTGGCGCATCCCACAGATACGCAGTATTTT
TRBJ2-2 | TRBD2 | TRBV10-3 | - | CAISGSGTGTGELFF | TGTGCCATCAGTGGTAGCGGGACGGGTACCGGGGAGCTGTTTTTT
TRBJ2-7 | - | TRBV28 | - | CASSFVDSSYF | TGTGCCAGCAGTTTCGTGGACAGCAGTTACTTC
TRBJ2-5 | TRBD1 | TRBV9 | - | CASSPQGAAKTQYF | TGTGCCAGCAGCCCTCAGGGGGCTGCGAAGACCCAGTACTTC
TRBJ1-1 | TRBD1 | TRBV27 | - | CASSLYTGGSAFF | TGTGCCAGCAGTTTGTATACAGGGGGCAGCGCTTTCTTT
TRBJ1-2 | TRBD1 | TRBV27 | many | CASGRDRVSHGYTF | TGTGCCAGCGGGCGGGACAGGGTGAGCCATGGCTACACCTTC
TRBJ2-5 | - | TRBV11-1 | - | CASSHRGQETQYF | TGTGCCAGCAGCCACCGGGGGCAAGAGACCCAGTACTTC
TRBJ1-4 | - | TRBV4-1 | - | CASSPGQPNEKLFF | TGCGCCAGCAGCCCTGGACAGCCTAATGAAAAACTGTTTTTT
TRBJ2-7 | TRBD1 | TRBV10-3 | - | CAISSGTGRNEQYF | TGTGCCATCAGCTCCGGGACAGGGAGGAACGAGCAGTACTTC
TRBJ1-5 | - | TRBV2 | - | CASSEFGAYQPQHF | TGTGCCAGCAGTGAATTTGGGGCATATCAGCCCCAGCATTTT
TRBJ2-3 | - | TRBV5-1 | - | CASSLVGPGTDTQYF | TGCGCCAGCAGCTTGGTGGGGCCCGGCACAGATACGCAGTATTTT
TRBJ1-4 | - | TRBV28 | - | CASTISLLTNEKLFF | TGTGCCAGCACCATAAGTCTCCTAACTAATGAAAAACTGTTTTTT
TRBJ2-7 | - | TRBV5-1 | many | CASTYRGDDDEQYF | TGCGCCAGCACCTACAGAGGGGACGATGACGAGCAGTACTTC
TRBJ2-3 | - | TRBV30 | once | CAWSARGYADTQYF | TGTGCCTGGAGTGCCCGAGGCTACGCAGATACGCAGTATTTT
TRBJ1-1 | - | TRBV19 | - | CASNADPNTEAFF | TGTGCCAGTAACGCTGACCCGAACACTGAAGCTTTCTTT
TRBJ1-3 | TRBD1 | TRBV28 | - | CASSPPRGEVRF | TGTGCCAGCAGTCCCCCCAGGGGGGAGGTGCGCTTT
TRBJ2-2 | TRBD1 | TRBV5-1 | - | CASSSLTGMAGELFF | TGCGCCAGCAGCTCCTTGACAGGGATGGCCGGGGAGCTGTTTTTT
TRBJ1-3 | - | TRBV7-8 | - | CASSSVTSGNTIYF | TGTGCCAGCAGCTCGGTAACATCTGGAAACACCATATATTTT
TRBJ1-1 | - | TRBV28 | - | CASSKTTVNTEAFF | TGTGCCAGCTCTAAAACGACAGTGAACACTGAAGCTTTCTTT
TRBJ2-2 | TRBD1 | TRBV5-1 | - | CASSLVAGGRTGELFF | TGCGCCAGCAGCTTGGTGGCAGGGGGCCGAACCGGGGAGCTGTTTTTT
TRBJ1-1 | - | TRBV18 | few | CASSPPVNTEAFF | TGTGCCAGCTCACCACCGGTGAACACTGAAGCTTTCTTT
TRBJ2-3 | - | TRBV5-1 | - | CASSGGNIADTQYF | TGCGCCAGCAGCGGCGGGAATATCGCAGATACGCAGTATTTT
TRBJ2-5 | TRBD2 | TRBV5-4 | - | CASSLAPVAGGSGETQYF | TGTGCCAGCAGCTTGGCCCCGGTAGCGGGAGGCTCTGGGGAGACCCAGTACTTC